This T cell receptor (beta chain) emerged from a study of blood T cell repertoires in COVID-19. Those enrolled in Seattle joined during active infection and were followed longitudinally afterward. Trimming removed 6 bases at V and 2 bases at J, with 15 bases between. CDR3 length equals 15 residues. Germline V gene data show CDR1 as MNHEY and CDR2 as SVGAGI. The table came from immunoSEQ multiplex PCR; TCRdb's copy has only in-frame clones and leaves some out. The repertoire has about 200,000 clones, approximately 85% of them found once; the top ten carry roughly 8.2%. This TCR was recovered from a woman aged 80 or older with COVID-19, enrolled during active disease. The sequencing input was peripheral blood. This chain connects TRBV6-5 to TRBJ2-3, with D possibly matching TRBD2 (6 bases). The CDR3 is CASSLGTPTTDTQYF. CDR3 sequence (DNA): TGTGCCAGCAGCCTTGGGACTCCGACCACAGATACGCAGTATTTT.